This T cell receptor (beta chain) appears in the sequencing data of a study of Graves' ophthalmopathy and Graves' hyperthyroidism. About the study: No treatment had been given when peripheral blood was collected at initial diagnosis. Whole-study findings and limits: Blood also held most thyroid clonotypes expanded above 0.001 frequency. The model achieved roughly 69% sensitivity and roughly 79% specificity for ophthalmopathy progression.

As to this clonotype: Its antigen is undetermined. A much more abundant neighbour one base away suggests this may be a read error. The CDR3 carries no conserved terminal phenylalanine or tryptophan, so it likely arises from a read error.

RNA transcripts yielded amplified TCR beta CDR3 regions. The workflow started with a first-round RT-PCR run with HTBI primers and then moved on to a second-round multiplex PCR. MiXCR, run by TCRdb on the multiplex PCR reads, gives a single entry per CDR3 protein. The repertoire holds approximately 640,000 distinct CDR3 sequences, 35% to 45% seen once, with over 2.5% in the top ten. CDR3 length: 15 amino acids. Germline CDR1 reads KGHDR; CDR2 reads SFDVKD. Germline trimming cut 6 bases from V and 7 bases from J; bases unmatched to any gene: 10. The specimen sequenced was peripheral blood. The TCR was taken from an adult man with Graves' ophthalmopathy. The rearrangement joins TRBV24-1 to TRBJ1-5; 8 nucleotides agree with TRBD1. The CDR3 here is CATSRLFGQGQPQHS. The CDR3 nucleotides are TGTGCCACCAGTCGGTTGTTTGGACAGGGACAGCCCCAGCATTCT.